Listed below are T cell receptor beta chains from one sample, sequenced in a study of T cell responses to AZD1222 COVID-19 vaccine. This table comes from immunoSEQ multiplex PCR, and its TCRdb copy is limited to in-frame clones, with some not included. The profile covers approximately 180,000 clones, with about 91% appearing a single time and approximately 8% taken by the ten largest. Source: peripheral blood, taken on day 0 of AZD1222 vaccination. The receptors here all came from an adult in good health. The conserved cysteine and the conserved F or W are not part of the CDR3 here. The order of the fields is CDR3 length, D gene, J gene, V gene, CDR3 protein. A D gene is named only where the DNA matches it firmly.

>14|TRBD1|TRBJ2-5|TRBV10-3
AISGAGTGDGETQY
>12|TRBD2|TRBJ2-1|TRBV30
AWSVYGPGGEQF
>15|-|TRBJ1-3|TRBV28
ASSLLKGGGHGNTIY
>10|-|TRBJ1-2|TRBV5-1
ASSSDRFGYT
>13|-|TRBJ2-7|TRBV18
ASSSPGRQTYEQY
>14|TRBD1|TRBJ1-3|TRBV11-3
ASSEGQGSSGNTIY
>15|TRBD2|TRBJ2-3|TRBV27
ASSLRRPGLGTDTQY
>10|-|TRBJ1-1|TRBV12-3/TRBV12-4
ASSLVASRAF
>12|TRBD1|TRBJ1-5|TRBV3-1/TRBV3-2
ASSQFRQGKPQH
>8|-|TRBJ2-5|TRBV3-1/TRBV3-2
ASSRETQY
>14|-|TRBJ2-6|TRBV9
ASSVSALSGANVLT
>12|-|TRBJ1-2|TRBV14
ASSQDRGSGGYT
>14|TRBD1|TRBJ2-2|TRBV19
ASSIPTGGFTGELF
>13|-|TRBJ1-6|TRBV7-8
ASSLGSSYNSPLH
>10|TRBD1|TRBJ1-2|TRBV19
ASTGGNYGYT
>11|-|TRBJ1-5|TRBV12-5
ASAPDKNQPQH
>12|TRBD1|TRBJ2-7|TRBV2
ASTEQGQTYEQY
>11|-|TRBJ2-2|TRBV5-4
ASSLVSTGELF
>13|-|TRBJ1-5|TRBV5-1
ASRISWQANQPQH
>12|-|TRBJ2-5|TRBV5-4
ASSLGDLQETQY
>12|TRBD2|TRBJ2-1|TRBV19
ASSTPAGYNEQF
>12|-|TRBJ2-2|TRBV5-1
ASSSALEAGELF
>13|TRBD1|TRBJ1-1|TRBV5-1
ASSMSNGQGGLAF
>11|-|TRBJ2-2|TRBV6-4
ASSAGPTGELF
>13|TRBD1|TRBJ2-7|TRBV11-1
ASSPLDRGMGEQY
>14|TRBD1|TRBJ2-6|TRBV18
ASSLQQGAGANVLT
>10|-|TRBJ2-7|TRBV4-1
ASSQVANEQY
>11|-|TRBJ1-5|TRBV28
ASSYTRDQPQH
>10|-|TRBJ1-5|TRBV2
ASSEGNQPQH
>9|-|TRBJ2-5|TRBV5-1
ASSFQETQY
>13|-|TRBJ2-3|TRBV5-5
ASSLVQGGTDTQY
>12|-|TRBJ1-2|TRBV6-5
ASSRDKQRHGYT
>13|TRBD2|TRBJ2-3|TRBV6-2/TRBV6-3
ASSYAGVGTDTQY
>12|-|TRBJ1-2|TRBV4-1
ASSQVLPGDGYT
>11|TRBD1|TRBJ1-2|TRBV28
ATRDSTNYGYT
>18|TRBD2|TRBJ2-1|TRBV27
ASSRLSPGSGEDTYNEQF
>12|-|TRBJ1-2|TRBV7-2
ASSLVGGGYGYT
>12|-|TRBJ2-2|TRBV5-6
ASSFGTNTGELF
>13|-|TRBJ1-2|TRBV6-5
ASSRHSQGGYGYT
>17|-|TRBJ2-2|TRBV13
ASSFPARGYGSNTGELF
>11|-|TRBJ1-2|TRBV10-1
ASSESTGSGYT
>12|-|TRBJ2-1|TRBV3-1/TRBV3-2
ASSQTETYNEQF
>12|-|TRBJ1-2|TRBV6-1
ASSEAGGSLGYT
>13|-|TRBJ2-1|TRBV10-3
AISDNIGSYNEQF
>13|TRBD1|TRBJ2-5|TRBV5-4
ASSLTGTGEKTQY
>14|-|TRBJ1-3|TRBV7-8
ASTPGGFTPGNTIY
>13|TRBD2|TRBJ2-7|TRBV5-1
ASSLDPSGLYEQY
>13|-|TRBJ2-7|TRBV4-2
ASSQTTGWNYEQY
>15|TRBD2|TRBJ2-3|TRBV25-1
ASSGTSGGAHTDTQY
>13|-|TRBJ2-1|TRBV5-1
ASSFEVRVPNEQF
>11|-|TRBJ2-2|TRBV30
AWSVTNTGELF
>9|-|TRBJ1-1|TRBV5-1
ASSTGVGAF
>11|TRBD1|TRBJ2-7|TRBV30
AWTGTGENEQY
>13|TRBD2|TRBJ2-3|TRBV5-4
ASRLGLAGGDTQY
>14|-|TRBJ1-6|TRBV5-1
ASSGGGSSYNSPLH